The next 11 T cell receptor beta chains were all read from a single sample in a study of post-analysis software for immune sequencing data. Study results and caveats: With TRBV5-6, TRBV5-1 and TRBV20-1 included, about five TRBV segments were more frequent in patients than in controls.

No antigen has been assigned to these receptors. Built from TCR beta cDNA, the libraries had unique molecular identifiers in them. TCRdb ran MiXCR on the PCR reads and lists one entry per CDR3 protein. The data contain 750,000 to 950,000 distinct CDR3 sequences, roughly half of them singletons. Input material: blood. The origin of the receptors is a girl aged 5 to 17 with multiple sclerosis.

The rearrangement uses TRBV29-1 and TRBJ2-6; 11 bases align to TRBD1. CDR3 length: 16 amino acids. J was trimmed by 1 base and V by 5 bases; bases with no gene match: 4. The germline V gene encodes CDR1 SQVTM and CDR2 ANQGSEA. In DNA form, the CDR3 reads TGCAGCGTTTTCGGACAGGGGGCATCTGGGGCCAACGTCCTGACTTTC. It encodes CSVFGQGASGANVLTF. Full variable domain (rest looked up from reference TRBV29-1 and TRBJ2-6): SAVISQKPSRDICQRGTSLTIQCQVDSQVTMMFWYRQQPGQSLTLIATANQGSEATYESGFVIDKFPISRPNLTFSTLTVSNMSPEDSSIYLCSVFGQGASGANVLTFGAGSRLTVL.

In this sample, this clonotype turned up a few times. The chain couples TRBV5-6 to TRBJ1-2; D ambiguous. CDR1 is SGHDT and CDR2 is YYEEEE in the germline V gene. The CDR3 is 14 amino acids. V shed 0 bases and J shed 4 bases, with 10 bases lying between them. This chain's CDR3 is CASSLAHSSYGYTF. Written as DNA, the CDR3 is TGTGCCAGCAGCTTGGCCCACAGCTCCTATGGCTACACCTTC. Complete variable domain (other parts from reference TRBV5-6 and TRBJ1-2): DAGVTQSPTHLIKTRGQQVTLRCSPKSGHDTVSWYQQALGQGPQFIFQYYEEEERQRGNFPDRFSGHQFPNYSSELNVNALLLGDSALYLCASSLAHSSYGYTFGSGTRLTVV.

This chain joins TRBV29-1 and TRBJ1-1; D ambiguous. The CDR3 runs 17 residues. V lost 0 bases to trimming and J lost 1 base, with 18 bases between them. CDR1 and CDR2 from the germline V gene are SQVTM and ANQGSEA. The CDR3 sequence: CSVEDHKGLRGNTEAFF. The DNA of the CDR3 is TGCAGCGTTGAAGATCACAAGGGTTTGAGAGGGAACACTGAAGCTTTCTTT.

This clonotype occurred a few times. The CDR3 nucleotides are TGCAGCGTTGGTGTGGAATCCCCCTGGGAGCAGTACTTC. Its translation is CSVGVESPWEQYF. This chain connects TRBV29-1 to TRBJ2-7; no clear D. Germline V gene data show CDR1 as SQVTM and CDR2 as ANQGSEA. The CDR3 has 13 residues. V was cut by 4 bases and J by 7 bases, with 17 bases left in between.

A remark on this clonotype: One junction end disagrees with the germline gene, perhaps due to a read error. This chain joins TRBV5-6 and TRBJ1-1, with 9 bases fitting TRBD1. Germline V gives CDR1 SGHDT, CDR2 YYEEEE. This CDR3 is built from 14 residues. The CDR3 DNA reads as TGTGCCAGCAGCTGGGAGGACAGGGGCACTAAAGCTTTCTTT. Encoded protein: CASSWEDRGTKAFF.

V gene TRBV5-5 combines with J gene TRBJ1-1; 7 nucleotides line up with TRBD1. CDR1 is SGHKS and CDR2 is YYEKEE in the germline V gene (reference sequence). The V segment lost 2 bases and the J segment 4 bases; nucleotides outside the gene matches: 17. CDR3 length: 18 amino acids. CDR3 bases: TGTGCCAGCAGCTTCTCACTCGGGACAGCCCCGACCAGCACTGAAGCTTTCTTT. Translation: CASSFSLGTAPTSTEAFF.

The J gene is TRBJ2-3, the V gene TRBV10-3; D gene unclear. Between the trimmed V and J ends, which lost 3 bases and 2 bases, there was a span of 9 bases. There are 14 residues in the CDR3. CDR1 is ENHRY and CDR2 is SYGVKD in the germline V gene. The CDR3 reads CAISEGLNTDTQYF. The CDR3 coding sequence is TGTGCCATCAGTGAAGGGCTAAACACAGATACGCAGTATTTT.

CDR3 DNA sequence: TGCAGCGTCGTTGACAGGGGGCGCGATGAAGCTTTCTTT. It is translated as CSVVDRGRDEAFF. V is TRBV29-1 and J is TRBJ1-1; 10 bases are shared with TRBD1. The CDR3 length is 13 residues. The J segment lost 7 bases and the V segment lost 6 bases, leaving 8 bases of the junction unmatched. In germline, CDR1 is SQVTM, CDR2 ANQGSEA.

For the CDR3, the DNA is TGTGCCAGCAGCTCCACTAGCGGGCCACTCTACGAGCAGTACTTC. Translated, it gives CASSSTSGPLYEQYF. The V gene is TRBV12-3 or TRBV12-4, the J gene TRBJ2-7; 9 bases align to TRBD2. The ends lost 6 bases at V and 3 bases at J; junction bases unmatched: 9. The CDR3 totals 15 residues.

Only a few counts were recorded for this clonotype. The genes are TRBV29-1 and TRBJ2-1; 7 positions match TRBD2. Looked up from germline, CDR1 is SQVTM and CDR2 is ANQGSEA. V trimming: 5 bases; J trimming: 8 bases; junction bases outside the gene matches: 12. This CDR3 is 14 amino acids long. CDR3 coding DNA: TGCAGCGTTATCAGCGGGATTCCCCTCGATGAGCAGTTCTTC. Its translation: CSVISGIPLDEQFF.

This clonotype was seen a single time. Given the absence of the conserved phenylalanine or tryptophan at the CDR3 end, a read error is likely. The DNA is omitted, as the CDR3 cannot be located on it reliably, and the CDR3 follows TCRdb's listing. V is TRBV7-8 and J is TRBJ2-1; TRBD2, the table's D call, lacks a check against the DNA. In germline, CDR1 is SGHVS, CDR2 FQNEAQ. With termini counted, the CDR3 has 16 amino acids. The CDR3 sequence is CASSLEGLAPVNERFL.